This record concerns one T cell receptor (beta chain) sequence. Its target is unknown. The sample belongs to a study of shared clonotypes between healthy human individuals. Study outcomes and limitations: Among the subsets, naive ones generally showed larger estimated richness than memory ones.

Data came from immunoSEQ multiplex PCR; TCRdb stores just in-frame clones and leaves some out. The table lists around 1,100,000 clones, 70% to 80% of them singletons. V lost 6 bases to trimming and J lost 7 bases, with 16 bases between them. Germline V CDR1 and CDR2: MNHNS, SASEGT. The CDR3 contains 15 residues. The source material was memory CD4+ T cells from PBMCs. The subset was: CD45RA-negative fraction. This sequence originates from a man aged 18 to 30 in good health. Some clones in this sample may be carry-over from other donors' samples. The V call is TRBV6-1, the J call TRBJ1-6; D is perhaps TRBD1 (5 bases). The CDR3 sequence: CASREAGKLNSPLHF. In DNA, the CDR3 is TGTGCCAGCAGGGAGGCAGGGAAGTTAAATTCACCCCTCCACTTT.